This T cell receptor beta chain was identified in a study of CD8 T cells in Susac syndrome (dated 2019 in TCRdb). At the level of the whole study: Of the Susac syndrome patients who were sequenced, under 10 were in clinical remission while more than five had clinically active disease. The study used repertoire sequencing to test whether antigen drove CD8+ T cell activation and differentiation in Susac syndrome. At blood withdrawal, Susac syndrome patients were either therapy-naive, taking corticosteroids (in some cases with IVIg as well), or taking IVIg alone.

Findings and caveats that apply to the study as a whole: The study acknowledged that relatively few individuals were included in the TCR sequencing and HLA analysis. No clonal expansion was detected in the CD4+ T cell repertoire of Susac syndrome patients.

RNA was extracted using the RNeasy kit, and roughly 0.5 to 1 ug of the RNA was reverse transcribed with random hexamers. TCR beta CDR3 regions were amplified with the immunoSEQ multiplex PCR assay covering 54 Vbeta and 13 Jbeta segments. Bias from PCR amplification was corrected by using a synthetic template baseline for primer optimization and for computational correction. In the source study's methods: Only productive sequences were kept, with reads annotated to V, D and J genes according to IMGT and analyzed in immunoSEQ Analyzer. Clonality was computed as one minus Shannon entropy normalized by log2 of the number of productive unique sequences. For each patient and control, public and private clones were evaluated among the 100 most prevalent clones. A clone was defined as Susac-specific if it was absent from the healthy and MS cohorts, from around 960 published viral clones and from other ImmuneACCESS disease sequences. TCRdb ran its own pipeline on the public reads, namely fastp trimming at Q25 and MiXCR clone calling, and kept in-frame beta chains. For every CDR3 protein sequence, its rows merge into one entry that carries the most common genes and DNA. None of the V and J calls come from the authors' own analysis; TCRdb made them. This sample is represented by 200,000 to 250,000 distinct CDR3 sequences; 94% of them were singletons. Around 0.15% of the sample lies in the top ten.

Peripheral blood CD8+ and CD4+ T cells from healthy donors, Susac syndrome patients and multiple sclerosis patients were profiled by high-throughput TCR beta sequencing. The Susac syndrome patients fulfilled recently defined diagnostic criteria for definite or probable disease. Bulk CD8+ and CD4+ T cells were purified magnetically by negative isolation, whereas CD8+ TEMRA cells were enriched by FACS. Blood was collected in EDTA tubes and processed within 24 hours, with PBMCs isolated through density gradient centrifugation. PBMCs intended for TCR sequencing were cryopreserved in liquid nitrogen and were subsequently thawed in a 37 degrees C water bath. The sorted or isolated CD4+, CD8+ and CD8+ TEMRA cells had a purity of 90% or higher. Including the terminal cysteine and phenylalanine, the CDR3 comprises 12 residues. Just CDR3 DNA is preserved here, 36 bases in frame from base 1. CDR1 SGDLS and CDR2 YYNGEE were looked up in the germline V gene. The V end loses 6 bases and the J end loses 7 bases, and a stretch of 11 bases separates them.

With regard to this clonotype: Its antigen is still unknown. No much larger clonotype is one base removed from it; base qualities were not supplied.

Recombination joined TRBV9 with TRBJ1-5, with TRBD1 as a weak D call on 6 bases. Sequencing used CD4+ T cells from PBMCs. This TCR came from a human donor with Susac syndrome. The sequenced DNA is TGTGCCAGCAAGGGGGGCGGCCAGCCCCAGCATTTT. This encodes CASKGGGQPQHF.